The 10 T cell receptor beta chains reported below all come from one sample, sequenced in a study of T-cell memory formation after mild COVID-19. TCRdb ran MiXCR on the 5' RACE reads and lists one entry per CDR3 protein. This repertoire shows about 470,000 distinct CDR3 sequences, about 18% found once; its top ten account for 10% to 15%. Sequenced input: PBMCs or a T cell subset sorted from them (not recorded which). Receptor source: an adult woman who had mild COVID-19 (a few samples of this study predate the infection). Cell type and time point are not known.

This clonotype was seen a handful of times. V is TRBV10-3 and J is TRBJ2-1, with TRBD2 matching 13 bases. This CDR3 comprises 18 residues. After removal of 5 bases from V and 7 bases from J, the junction contained 14 bases not matched to a gene. Germline V gene data show CDR1 as ENHRY and CDR2 as SYGVKD. This chain's CDR3 is CAISTGTSGMRVRNEQFF. CDR3 coding DNA: TGTGCCATCAGTACCGGGACTAGCGGGATGCGCGTCCGGAATGAGCAGTTCTTC.

This clonotype was found a few times. The V and J genes are TRBV9 and TRBJ1-1, with a weak D call TRBD1 (5 bases). The V end was cut by 2 bases, the J end by 1 base, with 9 bases between. Germline loops: CDR1 SGDLS, CDR2 YYNGEE. The CDR3 loop spans 14 amino acids. The CDR3 is CASSVGTGNTEAFF. CDR3 coding DNA: TGTGCCAGCAGCGTTGGGACGGGGAACACTGAAGCTTTCTTT. The variable domain in full, completed from reference TRBV9 and TRBJ1-1, reads DSGVTQTPKHLITATGQRVTLRCSPRSGDLSVYWYQQSLDQGLQFLIQYYNGEERAKGNILERFSAQQFPDLHSELNLSSLELGDSALYFCASSVGTGNTEAFFGQGTRLTVV.

The rearrangement uses TRBV12-3 or TRBV12-4 and TRBJ2-7, with D possibly called TRBD1 or TRBD2 (5 bases each). V was pared by 2 bases and J by 2 bases, with 10 bases between. The CDR3 has 14 residues. Written as DNA, the CDR3 is TGTGCCAGCAGTTTATTAAGGGGAGCCTACGAGCAGTACTTC. Translated: CASSLLRGAYEQYF.

The rearrangement joins TRBV18 to TRBJ2-2; 8 nucleotides align to TRBD1. Germline loops: CDR1 KGHSH, CDR2 LQKENI. The V segment lost 3 bases and the J segment 4 bases; nucleotides outside the gene matches: 10. This CDR3 has 17 residues. The CDR3 DNA reads as TGTGCCAGCTCACCTATTCCGGGACAGGACCGCACCGGGGAGCTGTTTTTT. It is translated as CASSPIPGQDRTGELFF.

This clonotype has just a few counts. The V and J genes are TRBV4-3 and TRBJ2-7; the match to TRBD2 covers 9 bases. The length of the CDR3 is 14 residues. Germline V gene sequence: CDR1 LGHNA, CDR2 YSLEER. The J segment lost 5 bases and the V segment lost 5 bases, leaving 7 bases of the junction unmatched. CDR3 sequence reads: CASSVAGEVNEQYF. The CDR3 DNA sequence: TGCGCCAGCAGCGTAGCGGGAGAGGTCAACGAGCAGTACTTC.

This clonotype was seen only a few times. The chain joins TRBV6-5 to TRBJ2-2; D not certain. Germline loops: CDR1 MNHEY, CDR2 SVGAGI. V was trimmed by 0 bases and J by 4 bases, leaving 9 bases between them. The CDR3 spans 15 residues. CDR3 nucleotides: TGTGCCAGCAGTTACTCGAGTTCTTTCACCGGGGAGCTGTTTTTT. Protein product: CASSYSSSFTGELFF.

The rearrangement joins TRBV18 to TRBJ2-1, with D tentatively TRBD1 (6 bases). The germline gives CDR1 KGHSH, CDR2 LQKENI. CDR3 length: 15 amino acids. Trimming removed 1 base from V and 5 bases from J, with 12 bases in between. This CDR3 is CASSPLPGENNEQFF. The CDR3 nucleotides read TGTGCCAGCTCACCACTCCCAGGGGAGAACAATGAGCAGTTCTTC.

A few counts support this clonotype. The J gene is TRBJ2-1, the V gene TRBV18; 10 positions agree with TRBD2. There are 18 residues in the CDR3. With 4 bases clipped from V and 0 bases from J, the junction kept 9 bases outside the gene matches. Germline CDR1 is KGHSH and CDR2 is LQKENI. CDR3 in amino acids: CASSRLAGARGSYNEQFF. The CDR3 DNA sequence: TGTGCCAGCTCACGGCTAGCGGGGGCTAGAGGCTCCTACAATGAGCAGTTCTTC.

This clonotype was recorded a few times. V and J are TRBV7-2 and TRBJ2-5, with D possibly being TRBD1 (6 bases). This CDR3 is built from 15 residues. The V gene lost 4 bases and the J gene lost 1 base, with 13 bases spanning the gap. The germline V gene has CDR1 SGHTA and CDR2 FQGNSA. The CDR3: CASSSRTDTQETQYF. For the CDR3, the DNA is TGTGCCAGCAGCTCTAGGACAGACACCCAAGAGACCCAGTACTTC.

In its sample, this clonotype was seen a few times. The chain employs TRBV5-1 and TRBJ1-2; D ambiguous. Germline V gives CDR1 SGHRS, CDR2 YFSETQ. This CDR3 is built from 13 residues. Between the trimmed V and J ends, which lost 5 bases and 4 bases, there was a span of 12 bases. The CDR3 sequence is CASRSILGYGYTF. CDR3 coding DNA: TGCGCCAGCAGGTCCATACTGGGCTATGGCTACACCTTC.